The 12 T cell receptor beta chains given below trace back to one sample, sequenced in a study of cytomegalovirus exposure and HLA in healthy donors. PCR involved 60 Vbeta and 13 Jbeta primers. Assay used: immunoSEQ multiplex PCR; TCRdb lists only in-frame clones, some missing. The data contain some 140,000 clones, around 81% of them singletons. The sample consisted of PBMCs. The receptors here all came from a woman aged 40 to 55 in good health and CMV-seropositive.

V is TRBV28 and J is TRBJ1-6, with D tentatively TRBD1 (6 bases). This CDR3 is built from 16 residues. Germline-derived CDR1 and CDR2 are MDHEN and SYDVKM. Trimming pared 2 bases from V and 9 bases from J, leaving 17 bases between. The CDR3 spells CASSLAGGGITSPLHF. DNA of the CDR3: TGTGCCAGCAGTTTAGCGGGGGGCGGAATCACTTCACCCCTCCACTTT.

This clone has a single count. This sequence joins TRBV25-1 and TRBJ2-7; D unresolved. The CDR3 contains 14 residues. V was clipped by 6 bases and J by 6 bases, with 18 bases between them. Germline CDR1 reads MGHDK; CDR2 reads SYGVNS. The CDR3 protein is CASRPQLYPTEQYF. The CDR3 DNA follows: TGTGCCAGCAGACCACAACTATACCCCACCGAGCAGTACTTC.

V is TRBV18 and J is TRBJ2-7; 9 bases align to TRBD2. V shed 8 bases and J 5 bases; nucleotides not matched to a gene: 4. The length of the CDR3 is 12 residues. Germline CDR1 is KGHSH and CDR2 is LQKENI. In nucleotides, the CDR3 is TGTGCCAGCCGATTAGCGGGAGACGAGCAGTACTTC. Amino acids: CASRLAGDEQYF.

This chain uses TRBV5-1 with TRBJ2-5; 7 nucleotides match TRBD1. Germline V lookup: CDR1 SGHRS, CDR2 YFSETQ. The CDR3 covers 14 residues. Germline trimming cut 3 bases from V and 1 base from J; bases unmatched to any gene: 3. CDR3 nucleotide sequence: TGCGCCAGCAGCTCGACAGGGTTCCAAGAGACCCAGTACTTC. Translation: CASSSTGFQETQYF. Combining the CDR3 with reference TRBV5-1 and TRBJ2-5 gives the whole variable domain KAGVTQTPRYLIKTRGQQVTLSCSPISGHRSVSWYQQTPGQGLQFLFEYFSETQRNKGNFPGRFSGRQFSNSRSEMNVSTLELGDSALYLCASSSTGFQETQYFGPGTRLLVL.

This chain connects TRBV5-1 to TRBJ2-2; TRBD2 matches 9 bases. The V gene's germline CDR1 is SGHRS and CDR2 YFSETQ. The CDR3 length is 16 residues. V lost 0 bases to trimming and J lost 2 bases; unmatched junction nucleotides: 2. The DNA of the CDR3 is TGCGCCAGCAGCTTGGATCTAGCGGGAAACACCGGGGAGCTGTTTTTT. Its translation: CASSLDLAGNTGELFF. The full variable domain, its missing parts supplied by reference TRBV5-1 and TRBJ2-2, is KAGVTQTPRYLIKTRGQQVTLSCSPISGHRSVSWYQQTPGQGLQFLFEYFSETQRNKGNFPGRFSGRQFSNSRSEMNVSTLELGDSALYLCASSLDLAGNTGELFFGEGSRLTVL.

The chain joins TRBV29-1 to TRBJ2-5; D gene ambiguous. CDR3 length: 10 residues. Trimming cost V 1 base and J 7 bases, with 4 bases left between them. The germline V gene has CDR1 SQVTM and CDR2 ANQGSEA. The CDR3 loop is CSVEAGTQYF. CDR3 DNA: TGCAGCGTTGAAGCCGGGACCCAGTACTTC.

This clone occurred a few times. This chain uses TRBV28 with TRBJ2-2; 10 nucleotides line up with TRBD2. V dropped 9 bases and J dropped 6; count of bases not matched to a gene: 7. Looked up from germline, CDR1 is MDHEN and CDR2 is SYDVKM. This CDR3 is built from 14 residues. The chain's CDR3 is CASFEREGPGELFF. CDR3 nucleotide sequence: TGTGCCAGTTTTGAGCGGGAGGGCCCCGGGGAGCTGTTTTTT.

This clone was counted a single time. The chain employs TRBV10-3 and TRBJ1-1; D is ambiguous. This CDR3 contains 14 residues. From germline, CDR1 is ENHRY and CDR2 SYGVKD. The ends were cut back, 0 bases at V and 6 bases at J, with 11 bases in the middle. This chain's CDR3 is CAISESRGYAEAFF. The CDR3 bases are TGTGCCATCAGTGAGTCGCGAGGGTACGCTGAAGCTTTCTTT.

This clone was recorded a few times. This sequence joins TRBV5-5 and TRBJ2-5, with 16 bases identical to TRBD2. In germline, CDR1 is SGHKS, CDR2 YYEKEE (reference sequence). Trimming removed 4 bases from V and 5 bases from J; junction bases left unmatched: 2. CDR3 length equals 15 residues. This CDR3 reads CASSGGLAGGETQYF. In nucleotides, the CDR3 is TGTGCCAGCAGCGGGGGACTAGCGGGGGGGGAGACCCAGTACTTC.

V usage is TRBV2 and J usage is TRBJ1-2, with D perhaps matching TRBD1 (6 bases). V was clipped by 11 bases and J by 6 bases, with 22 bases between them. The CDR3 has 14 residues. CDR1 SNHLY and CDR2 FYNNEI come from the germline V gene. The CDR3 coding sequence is TGTGCCGGGGGGGCCGGTCCTAGAGAAAATGGCTACACCTTC. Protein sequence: CAGGAGPRENGYTF.

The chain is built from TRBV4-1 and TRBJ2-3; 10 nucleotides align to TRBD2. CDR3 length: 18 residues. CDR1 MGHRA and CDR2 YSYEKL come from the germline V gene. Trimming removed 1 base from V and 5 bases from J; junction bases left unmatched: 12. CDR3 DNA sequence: TGCGCCAGCAGCCAAGTTAAGGGTGGAGCGGGAGGGCAAGATACGCAGTATTTT. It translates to CASSQVKGGAGGQDTQYF.

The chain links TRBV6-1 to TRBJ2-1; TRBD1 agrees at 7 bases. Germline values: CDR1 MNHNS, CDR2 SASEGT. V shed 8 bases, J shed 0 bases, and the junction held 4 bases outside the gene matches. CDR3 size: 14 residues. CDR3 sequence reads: CASGQAYSYNEQFF. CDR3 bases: TGTGCCAGCGGACAGGCCTACTCCTACAATGAGCAGTTCTTC.